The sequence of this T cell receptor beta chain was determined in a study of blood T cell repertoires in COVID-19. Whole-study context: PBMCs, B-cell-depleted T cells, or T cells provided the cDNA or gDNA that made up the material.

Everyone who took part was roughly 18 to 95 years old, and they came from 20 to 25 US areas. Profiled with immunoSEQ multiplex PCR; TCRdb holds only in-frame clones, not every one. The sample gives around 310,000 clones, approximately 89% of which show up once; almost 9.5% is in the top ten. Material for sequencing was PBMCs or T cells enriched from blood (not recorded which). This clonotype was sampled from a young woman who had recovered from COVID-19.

The CDR3 is CASSQSIDRGPSFF. CDR3 in DNA: TGTGCCAGCAGCCAATCGATTGACAGGGGGCCGTCTTTCTTT. The chain recombines TRBV16 with TRBJ1-1, with 10 bases lining up with TRBD1. Trimming removed 0 bases from V and 12 bases from J; junction bases left unmatched: 7. The CDR3 runs to 14 residues. Germline CDR1 and CDR2: KGHSY and FQNENV.